This T cell receptor beta chain was retrieved from a study of CD8 T cells in Susac syndrome. The RNA input was about 0.5 to 1 ug, and it was reverse transcribed with random hexamers. MiXCR, run by TCRdb on the immunoSEQ multiplex PCR reads, gives a single entry per CDR3 protein. The sample has 200,000 to 250,000 distinct CDR3 sequences; around 93% are singletons. This CDR3 region has 13 residues. Germline V gene data show CDR1 as SGDLS and CDR2 as YYNGEE. Trimming shortened V by 3 bases and J by 7 bases, and 11 bases separated the two germline ends. The rearrangement uses TRBV9 and TRBJ2-1; possibly TRBD2 for D (6 bases). The material sequenced was CD4+ T cells from PBMCs. The receptor's source is a human donor with multiple sclerosis. CDR3 in amino acids: CASSETEGNEQFF. The CDR3 bases are TGTGCCAGCAGCGAGACGGAGGGGAATGAGCAGTTCTTC.